Sequencing of this T cell receptor beta chain was carried out in a study of T cells after yellow fever vaccination. Study context: Fractions of low cell number were prepared using SMART-Seq v4 Ultra Low Input.

This clonotype was counted a few times. What it binds is unknown. Germline V gene sequence: CDR1 LGHNT, CDR2 FRNRAP. V gave up 3 bases and J gave up 6 bases; unmatched junction bases: 10. The CDR3 spans 15 residues. As TCR cDNA was made by 5'RACE template switching, a universal primer site and UMIs were added. TCRdb independently ran MiXCR on the 5' RACE reads; one entry per CDR3 protein. The data show around 120,000 distinct CDR3 sequences, with around 15% seen just once and approximately 39% held by the top ten. Study-level findings and limits: Peaking faster, on day 5 versus 15, the secondary response was nonetheless weaker.

The specimen was CD8+ T cells sorted from PBMCs, collected 5 days after the yellow fever booster vaccination. The chain is built from TRBV12-5 and TRBJ1-2; 7 bases are a match to TRBD1. The receptor comes from a man aged 18 to 30 who received the YFV17D yellow fever vaccine. The CDR3 loop reads CASGFQYRGNHGYTF. The CDR3 DNA is TGTGCTAGTGGTTTCCAATACAGGGGAAACCATGGCTACACCTTC.